Each of the 29 T cell receptor beta chains below was sequenced from the same sample in a study of blood T cells in healthy people across ages. Then a second PCR, running about 6 to 12 cycles, was carried out with a sample-barcoded 5' primer and a J-beta primer mix. Via MiXCR, TCRdb re-called the 5' RACE reads, giving one row per CDR3 protein. The sample shows some 1.5 million distinct CDR3 sequences, about 30% of them seen only once. Material: blood. These receptors originate from a woman aged 25 to 39 in good health.

This chain joins TRBV24-1 and TRBJ2-1, with D tentatively TRBD1 or TRBD2 (6 bases each). CDR3 size: 16 residues. Germline assignment: CDR1 KGHDR and CDR2 SFDVKD. Between the trimmed V and J ends, which lost 3 bases and 7 bases, there was a span of 18 bases. In DNA, the CDR3 is TGTGCCACCAGTGATACTATCCCCGGGGGCGGGAATGAGCAGTTCTTC. This codes for CATSDTIPGGGNEQFF.

V is TRBV7-3 and J is TRBJ2-7, with D tentatively TRBD2 (5 bases). V was clipped by 1 base and J by 7 bases, with 11 bases between them. The CDR3 length is 13 residues. Germline lookup yields CDR1 SGHTA and CDR2 FQGTGA. In DNA, the CDR3 is TGTGCCAGCAGCTTAATGTTTGGGGAGGAGCAGTACTTC. It is translated as CASSLMFGEEQYF.

This clonotype was observed a few times. The rearrangement links TRBV29-1 to TRBJ2-7; 7 bases map to TRBD1. J lost 2 bases, V lost 6 bases, and 7 bases had no gene match. The CDR3 sequence is 13 residues long. Per germline, CDR1 SQVTM and CDR2 ANQGSEA. The CDR3 coding sequence is TGCAGCGTGGGGATTACAGGGGCCTACGAGCAGTACTTC. As protein: CSVGITGAYEQYF.

The chain has TRBV28 and TRBJ2-5; D may be TRBD1 or TRBD2 (5 bases each). Germline V lookup: CDR1 MDHEN, CDR2 SYDVKM. Trimming left V 7 bases short and J 2 bases short, with 14 bases between. The CDR3 sequence is 14 residues long. The CDR3 DNA sequence: TGTGCCAGCACCCCGAGGGGCAGACAAGAGACCCAGTACTTC. It codes for CASTPRGRQETQYF.

The chain links TRBV5-1 to TRBJ1-4; the match to TRBD1 covers 8 bases. Germline CDR1 and CDR2: SGHRS and YFSETQ. Trimming at V came to 4 bases and at J to 8 bases, leaving 10 bases not matched to a gene. CDR3 length equals 15 residues. CDR3 sequence reads: CASSREGQGPEKLFF. Written as DNA, the CDR3 is TGCGCCAGCAGCCGTGAAGGACAGGGTCCGGAAAAACTGTTTTTT.

This clonotype was seen only a few times. This chain uses TRBV11-2 with TRBJ1-4; 10 bases map to TRBD1. V lost 3 bases, J lost 8 bases, and 9 bases stayed unmatched. Per germline, CDR1 SGHAT and CDR2 FQNNGV. This CDR3 contains 16 residues. The CDR3 DNA is TGTGCCAGCAGCTTGACAGGGGGCGCCGCGGGGGAAAAACTGTTTTTT. This sequence encodes CASSLTGGAAGEKLFF.

A remark on this clonotype: A much larger clone is a single base away; this may be a read error. The chain recombines TRBV6-5 with TRBJ2-4; TRBD1 aligns across 8 bases. Germline V lookup: CDR1 MNHEY, CDR2 SVGAGI. CDR3 length: 15 amino acids. In DNA form, the CDR3 reads TGTGCCAGCAGTCGACCCGGACAGGGTGAAAACGTTCAGTACTTC. Protein: CASSRPGQGENVQYF.

This chain links TRBV9 with TRBJ1-1, with unresolved D. The CDR3 loop spans 17 amino acids. Germline V gene data show CDR1 as SGDLS and CDR2 as YYNGEE. V lost 1 base to trimming and J lost 0 bases, with 16 bases between them. CDR3 sequence (DNA): TGTGCCAGCAGCGTAAGCCCGGCCGAGGGCGTGAACACTGAAGCTTTCTTT. Residues: CASSVSPAEGVNTEAFF.

The rearrangement links TRBV5-4 to TRBJ2-3, with D perhaps assigned TRBD1 or TRBD2 (5 bases each). Trimming removed 1 base from V and 1 base from J, with 10 bases in between. Germline V lookup: CDR1 SGHNT, CDR2 YYREEE (reference sequence). The CDR3 totals 15 residues. The CDR3 DNA is TGTGCCAGCAGCTTGTCGGGGCTGGGCACAGATACGCAGTATTTT. This sequence encodes CASSLSGLGTDTQYF. The full variable domain, rest sourced from reference TRBV5-4 and TRBJ2-3, is ETGVTQSPTHLIKTRGQQVTLRCSSQSGHNTVSWYQQALGQGPQFIFQYYREEENGRGNFPPRFSGLQFPNYSSELNVNALELDDSALYLCASSLSGLGTDTQYFGPGTRLTVL.

The rearrangement joins TRBV9 to TRBJ1-1; no firm D call. V dropped 2 bases and J dropped 5 bases, with 13 bases sitting between them. The CDR3 runs to 14 residues. Germline V CDR1 and CDR2: SGDLS, YYNGEE. CDR3 in DNA: TGTGCCAGCAGCGTGGCACCGTGGGAAACTGAAGCTTTCTTT. This encodes CASSVAPWETEAFF.

This chain links TRBV7-9 with TRBJ2-4, with D maybe TRBD2 (6 bases). This CDR3 contains 13 residues. The germline V and J ends were trimmed by 6 bases and 13 bases, with 19 bases remaining between them. CDR1 is SEHNR, CDR2 FQNEAQ, per germline (reference sequence). The CDR3 reads CASSLAGNNEQYF. As DNA, the CDR3 is TGTGCCAGCAGTTTGGCGGGGAACAATGAGCAGTACTTC.

This chain connects TRBV9 to TRBJ1-5; D gene uncertain. V shed 0 bases and J shed 10 bases, with 11 bases lying between them. The CDR3 length is 13 residues. CDR1 is SGDLS and CDR2 is YYNGEE in the germline V gene. This CDR3 reads CASSVGGVQPQHF. The CDR3 DNA follows: TGTGCCAGCAGCGTAGGGGGTGTACAACCCCAGCATTTT.

This clonotype has just a few counts. The chain links TRBV5-1 to TRBJ1-2; D not certain. Trimming shortened V by 2 bases and J by 0 bases, and 11 bases separated the two germline ends. This CDR3 contains 15 residues. In germline, CDR1 is SGHRS, CDR2 YFSETQ. The CDR3 here is CASSFAGIPNYGYTF. Here the CDR3 DNA reads TGCGCCAGCAGCTTTGCGGGGATCCCTAACTATGGCTACACCTTC.

The chain combines TRBV29-1 with TRBJ1-1; TRBD1 aligns across 10 bases. Germline CDR1 SQVTM, CDR2 ANQGSEA. CDR3 length: 14 amino acids. V shed 7 bases and J 3 bases; nucleotides not matched to a gene: 8. Here the CDR3 reads CSGATGTGDTEAFF. In DNA, the CDR3 is TGCAGCGGAGCGACTGGGACAGGGGACACTGAAGCTTTCTTT. The full variable domain, its missing parts supplied by reference TRBV29-1 and TRBJ1-1, is SAVISQKPSRDICQRGTSLTIQCQVDSQVTMMFWYRQQPGQSLTLIATANQGSEATYESGFVIDKFPISRPNLTFSTLTVSNMSPEDSSIYLCSGATGTGDTEAFFGQGTRLTVV.

This clonotype was detected only a few times. The rearrangement joins TRBV19 to TRBJ2-7, with a tentative D call TRBD1 (6 bases). Trimming took off 5 bases at V and 2 bases at J, with 16 bases between the two ends. Germline V gives CDR1 LNHDA, CDR2 SQIVND (reference sequence). The CDR3 sequence is 15 residues long. The CDR3 protein is CASSGPGTLAYEQYF. The CDR3 nucleotides are TGTGCCAGTAGTGGTCCCGGGACACTAGCCTACGAGCAGTACTTC. The full variable domain, its missing parts supplied by reference TRBV19 and TRBJ2-7, is DGGITQSPKYLFRKEGQNVTLSCEQNLNHDAMYWYRQDPGQGLRLIYYSQIVNDFQKGDIAEGYSVSREKKESFPLTVTSAQKNPTAFYLCASSGPGTLAYEQYFGPGTRLTVT.

The rearrangement joins TRBV20-1 to TRBJ2-5; 9 bases align to TRBD2. Germline CDR1 reads DFQATT; CDR2 reads SNEGSKA (reference sequence). Trimming removed 1 base from V and 11 bases from J; junction bases left unmatched: 14. The CDR3 is 15 amino acids. This chain's CDR3 is CSARGSTSGYNKQYF. DNA for the CDR3: TGCAGTGCTAGAGGATCGACTAGCGGCTACAATAAGCAGTACTTC.

This sequence joins TRBV5-1 and TRBJ2-2; TRBD2 aligns across 8 bases. The CDR3 length is 16 residues. With 0 bases clipped from V and 5 bases from J, the junction kept 6 bases outside the gene matches. Germline CDR1 is SGHRS and CDR2 is YFSETQ. The CDR3 loop is CASSLEQREQTGELFF. The CDR3 bases are TGCGCCAGCAGCTTGGAACAGCGGGAGCAGACCGGGGAGCTGTTTTTT.

This clonotype occurred a few times. The CDR3 DNA follows: TGTGCCAGCGGCCGAGGGACAGCCTACGATGGGCAGTACTTC. Its protein is CASGRGTAYDGQYF. V usage is TRBV28 and J usage is TRBJ2-5, with 7 bases matching TRBD1. The germline CDR1 and CDR2 sequences are MDHEN and SYDVKM. The CDR3 is 14 amino acids. Unmatched junction bases numbered 17, after V lost 8 bases and J lost 11 bases.

This clonotype was observed many times. The rearrangement joins TRBV4-1 to TRBJ2-3, with 7 bases aligning to TRBD1. The germline CDR1 and CDR2 sequences are MGHRA and YSYEKL. V lost 5 bases to trimming and J lost 1 base; unmatched junction nucleotides: 6. The CDR3 contains 15 residues. This chain's CDR3 is CASSSRDSGTDTQYF. The DNA of the CDR3 is TGCGCCAGCAGCTCCCGGGACAGCGGCACAGATACGCAGTATTTT.

This clonotype came up many times. The CDR3 sequence is CSAVDSYEQYF. CDR3 sequence (DNA): TGCAGTGCTGTGGACTCCTACGAGCAGTACTTC. The genes are TRBV20-1 and TRBJ2-7, with D uncertain. With 5 bases removed from V and 0 bases from J, the gap between germline ends came to 5 bases. The germline CDR1 and CDR2 sequences are DFQATT and SNEGSKA (reference sequence). The CDR3 totals 11 residues.

This chain joins TRBV7-2 and TRBJ2-3; D is unresolved. CDR1 is SGHTA, CDR2 FQGNSA, per germline. The CDR3 covers 14 residues. V was pared by 1 base and J by 4 bases, with 9 bases between. CDR3 bases: TGTGCCAGCAGCTTAGAAAGGGCTGCAGATACGCAGTATTTT. This codes for CASSLERAADTQYF.

This clonotype was found many times. The chain links TRBV7-2 to TRBJ2-3; a possible D gene is TRBD1 (6 bases). The CDR3 is 14 residues long. V shed 2 bases and J shed 6 bases, with 12 bases lying between them. CDR1 SGHTA and CDR2 FQGNSA come from the germline V gene. CDR3 sequence: CASSLMGTGDTQYF. CDR3 nucleotide sequence: TGTGCCAGCAGCTTAATGGGAACAGGGGATACGCAGTATTTT.

This chain links TRBV5-5 with TRBJ1-2, with TRBD1 as a possible D gene (6 bases). The CDR3 has 15 amino acids. Germline CDR1 is SGHKS and CDR2 is YYEKEE (reference sequence). The V end lost 6 bases, the J end lost 7 bases, and 22 bases lay between the germline ends. The CDR3 coding sequence is TGTGCCAGCACCAAAGGGGGTGCGGGATCGGGTGGCTACACCTTC. Protein product: CASTKGGAGSGGYTF.

Turning to this clonotype: This may stem from a read error, because a much larger clone lies one nucleotide away. The chain carries TRBV7-2 and TRBJ2-5, with D perhaps being TRBD1 or TRBD2 (5 bases each). This CDR3 contains 14 residues. Germline V gene sequence: CDR1 SGHTA, CDR2 FQGNSA. This chain's CDR3 is CASSPSGLGNEKFF. The CDR3 coding sequence is TGTGCCAGCAGCCCCTCGGGGCTGGGCAATGAGAAGTTCTTC.

The chain combines TRBV7-2 with TRBJ2-1, with 8 bases lining up with TRBD2. There are 14 residues in the CDR3. The V gene end was trimmed by 10 bases and the J gene end by 0 bases; junction bases not matched to a gene: 5. Germline lookup yields CDR1 SGHTA and CDR2 FQGNSA. In DNA, the CDR3 is TGTGCCACACTAGCGGAGAGCTCCTACAATGAGCAGTTCTTC. It yields the protein CATLAESSYNEQFF.

The chain links TRBV20-1 to TRBJ1-4, with 7 bases fitting TRBD1. This CDR3 is 12 amino acids long. The germline gives CDR1 DFQATT, CDR2 SNEGSKA (reference sequence). V shed 3 bases, J shed 8 bases, and the junction held 3 bases outside the gene matches. The CDR3 nucleotides read TGCAGTGCTAGGACAGGGAGCGAAAAACTGTTTTTT. It translates to CSARTGSEKLFF.

The chain is built from TRBV2 and TRBJ2-5; 10 bases are shared with TRBD2. V trimming: 10 bases; J trimming: 5 bases; junction bases outside the gene matches: 16. The CDR3 sequence is 16 residues long. Per germline, CDR1 SNHLY and CDR2 FYNNEI. Here the CDR3 reads CATTRPSGGAGETQYF. CDR3 sequence (DNA): TGTGCCACCACTCGGCCCAGCGGGGGGGCCGGGGAGACCCAGTACTTC.

This clonotype was seen a handful of times. This sequence joins TRBV7-2 and TRBJ1-6; D gene uncertain. V lost 5 bases, J lost 10 bases, and 9 bases lay in between. Germline loops: CDR1 SGHTA, CDR2 FQGNSA. CDR3 length equals 12 residues. CDR3 bases: TGTGCCAGCAGCCAGGTTGGGTCACCCCTCCACTTT. It is translated as CASSQVGSPLHF.

The V and J genes are TRBV7-6 and TRBJ1-2; 7 positions match TRBD1. With 3 bases clipped from V and 2 bases from J, the junction kept 15 bases outside the gene matches. The CDR3 is 18 amino acids. Germline V gives CDR1 SGHVS, CDR2 FNYEAQ. This CDR3 is CASSFETGTVPPNYGYTF. The CDR3 bases are TGTGCCAGCAGCTTTGAAACCGGGACAGTTCCCCCGAACTATGGCTACACCTTC. The full variable domain, rest sourced from reference TRBV7-6 and TRBJ1-2, is GAGVSQSPRYKVTKRGQDVALRCDPISGHVSLYWYRQALGQGPEFLTYFNYEAQQDKSGLPNDRFSAERPEGSISTLTIQRTEQRDSAMYRCASSFETGTVPPNYGYTFGSGTRLTVV.